This T cell receptor beta chain originates from a study of blood T cells in healthy people across ages. This clonotype was counted a few times. CDR1 and CDR2 from the germline V gene are MGHRA and YSYEKL. With 4 bases clipped from V and 4 bases from J, the junction kept 3 bases outside the gene matches. This CDR3 comprises 14 residues. A second PCR of roughly 7 to 11 cycles used a sample-barcoded 5' primer and a J-beta primer mix. Individual samples furnished no less than 2.5 million CDR3-containing paired-end reads apiece. TCRdb re-derived calls from the 5' RACE reads in MiXCR, one entry per CDR3 protein. The table includes 780,000 or so distinct CDR3 sequences, 56% detected once.

Sequencing was done on a sample of blood. The receptor was isolated from a man in his forties in good health. This chain joins TRBV4-1 and TRBJ2-3; 9 bases match TRBD2. The CDR3 nucleotides are TGCGCCAGCAGCCTCGGGACTAGCCCAGATACGCAGTATTTT. Translated, it gives CASSLGTSPDTQYF.